Relative to its sample, the clone carrying this TCR beta chain is large. Its antigen is unidentified. Trimming removed 5 bases from V and 6 bases from J; junction bases left unmatched: 11. Germline CDR1 and CDR2: SGDLS and YYNGEE. The CDR3 runs 15 residues. The sample originates from a study of T cells in localized non-small cell lung cancer. Regarding the study as a whole: Adjacent lung tissue had a median around 57 of the top 100 clones found in the tumor. Uninvolved adjacent lung had the highest recorded T cell clonality, with tumor below it. Higher blood T cell density tracked longer overall survival.

Assay: immunoSEQ multiplex PCR; the TCRdb copy retains only in-frame clones and omits some. The sample lists 850 to 1,000 clones, approximately 40% seen once, with about 13% in the top ten. The source is a man aged 35-75 years with stage I lung adenocarcinoma. Sample: lung tumor tissue, taken before any cancer treatment. The rearrangement links TRBV9 to TRBJ2-3; 8 bases map to TRBD2. CDR3 protein: CASSEIGTSWDTQYF. The DNA of the CDR3 is TGTGCCAGCAGTGAGATTGGGACTAGTTGGGATACGCAGTATTTT.